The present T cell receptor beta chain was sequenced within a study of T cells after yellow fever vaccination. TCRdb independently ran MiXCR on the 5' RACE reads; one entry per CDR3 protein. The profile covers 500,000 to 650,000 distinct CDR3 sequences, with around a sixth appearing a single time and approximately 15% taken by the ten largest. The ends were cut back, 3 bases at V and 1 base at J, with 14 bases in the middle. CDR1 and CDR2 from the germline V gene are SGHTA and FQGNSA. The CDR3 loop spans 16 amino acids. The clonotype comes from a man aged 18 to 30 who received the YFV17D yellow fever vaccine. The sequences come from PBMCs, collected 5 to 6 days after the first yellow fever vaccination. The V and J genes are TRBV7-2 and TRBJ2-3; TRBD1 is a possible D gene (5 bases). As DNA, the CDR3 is TGTGCCAGCAGCTTCAATATCAGGGTTCGCACAGATACGCAGTATTTT. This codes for CASSFNIRVRTDTQYF.